This T cell receptor (beta chain) was captured in a study of T cell responses to AZD1222 COVID-19 vaccine. Notes on the study in general: Nearly half of spike-specific TCRs reportedly target unmutated variant regions. The donor group comprised mostly white British people and more females; the analysis possibly underestimated clonal diversity. Sampling captured repertoires only after the peak T cell response.

The V end lost 2 bases, the J end lost 2 bases, and 3 bases lay between the germline ends. Germline values: CDR1 SGHRS, CDR2 YFSETQ. The CDR3 has 12 residues. Remarks on this clone: Its antigen remains unknown.

The protocol was immunoSEQ multiplex PCR, while the TCRdb copy is restricted to in-frame clones and leaves out a portion. The data contain 110,000 to 150,000 clones, 89% of them singletons. The receptor was derived from an adult in good health. Source: peripheral blood, taken on day 0 of AZD1222 vaccination. This rearrangement joins TRBV5-1 to TRBJ2-3; D is uncertain. For the CDR3, the DNA is TGCGCCAGCAGCTTATACACAGATACGCAGTATTTT. It encodes CASSLYTDTQYF.